One T cell receptor delta chain is described in this entry. The antigen this receptor binds is unknown. No base quality information exists; no much larger clone differs at one position. The library was produced with PCR. The sample was run on an Illumina MiSeq. In TCRdb, clones were called once more from the public reads by CATT, and rows of identical DNA were later combined. In this sample the table shows about 6,100 delta-chain clones, around two fifths of which occur a single time. The biggest ten clones account for approximately 9% of the sample. The record originates from a study of human gamma delta and Vdelta1 T cells (dated by TCRdb to about 2018). Describing the broader study: The study investigated Delta One T cells, Vd1+ gamma-delta T cells, as cytotoxic effectors against acute myeloid leukemia. The paper as a whole reports these results and caveats: Delta One T cells were reported to be polyclonal and to show broad cytotoxic targeting of acute myeloid leukemia.

The germline V gene supplies CDR1 TSWWSYY and CDR2 QGS. Measured from the cysteine to the phenylalanine, the CDR3 is 19 residues long. Only CDR3 DNA remains: 57 bases, in frame from the first base. Trimming leaves V shorter by 2 bases and J shorter by 0 bases, with the junction holding 14 bases beyond the gene matches. Source material: Vdelta1 gamma-delta T cells from blood grown in culture (DOT cells). Sample cell subset or site, as interpreted from the label and publication: Delta One T cells, in vitro expanded/differentiated Vd1+ gamma-delta T cells. The chain uses TRDV1 and TRDJ1, and 8 bases in between align with TRDD3. This clonotype originated in a human donor in good health. The sequenced DNA is TGTGCTCTTGGGGAAAAAAGCTCCTGGGGGACCCGGTACACCGATAAACTCATCTTT. It translates as CALGEKSSWGTRYTDKLIF.